The 10 T cell receptor beta chains listed next were all sequenced from one sample in a study of blood T cells in healthy people across ages (dated by TCRdb to about 2015). The protocol used for the library was 5' RACE. Sequencing was performed on an Illumina HiSeq 2500. A second roughly 7 to 11 cycle PCR used a sample-barcoded 5' primer and a J-beta primer mix. TCRdb's own reprocessing of the public reads used fastp at Q25 and MiXCR and kept productive beta chains. Rows with a matching CDR3 protein are joined into one entry that keeps the most common DNA and genes. This sample gives more than 750,000 distinct CDR3 sequences in total; just under 30% of them show up just once. Roughly 10% of the sample comes from the top ten. These records were also assigned to another study, of T cells of mothers and their children.

Sample: blood. These receptor sequences come from a woman in her thirties or forties in good health.

This clonotype was observed a few times. This sequence may be a read error, since a much larger clone differs from it by one base. This rearrangement joins TRBV27 to TRBJ2-5; TRBD2 matches at 8 bases. The J call may be wrong; the DNA end is better matched by TRBJ2-1. The germline V gene encodes CDR1 MNHEY and CDR2 SMNVEV (reference sequence). CDR3 length equals 15 residues. The chain's CDR3 is CASSLRRLAQETQFF. The CDR3 DNA reads as TGTGCCAGCAGTTTACGGCGACTAGCGCAAGAGACCCAGTTCTTC.

The chain combines TRBV28 with TRBJ2-6, with a weak D call TRBD2 (5 bases). The ends were cut back, 4 bases at V and 4 bases at J, with 11 bases in the middle. This CDR3 is 15 amino acids long. From germline, CDR1 is MDHEN and CDR2 SYDVKM. This CDR3 is CASSSDYLGANVLTF. In nucleotides, the CDR3 is TGTGCCAGCAGTTCCGACTATCTGGGGGCCAACGTCCTGACTTTC.

This clonotype was recorded at least ten times. The CDR3 nucleotides read TGTGCCAGCAGTTTAGGGACAGCAAATTCACCCCTCCACTTT. It is translated as CASSLGTANSPLHF. The chain couples TRBV12-3 or TRBV12-4 to TRBJ1-6, with D perhaps matching TRBD1 (6 bases). The CDR3 loop spans 14 amino acids. The V gene lost 1 base and the J gene lost 7 bases, with 8 bases spanning the gap.

The CDR3 DNA reads as TGTGCCAGCTCAAACGGGAACTATGGCTACACCTTC. Encoded protein: CASSNGNYGYTF. The rearrangement uses TRBV18 and TRBJ1-2, with D hard to call. Germline V gene sequence: CDR1 KGHSH, CDR2 LQKENI. This CDR3 spans 12 amino acids. V was shortened by 5 bases and J by 2 bases, with 6 bases between the two germline ends.

V usage is TRBV6-5 and J usage is TRBJ2-1; tentative D call: TRBD1 (5 bases). Germline-derived CDR1 and CDR2 are MNHEY and SVGAGI. The CDR3 has 15 residues. Trimming took 5 bases from V and 6 from J, leaving 17 bases between them. Written as DNA, the CDR3 is TGTGCCAGCAGTCAGGGTCACCTTGCAATCAATGAGCAGTTCTTC. Translation gives CASSQGHLAINEQFF.

This chain uses TRBV20-1 with TRBJ1-5; D might be TRBD1 (5 bases). Germline V lookup: CDR1 DFQATT, CDR2 SNEGSKA (reference sequence). The V gene lost 1 base and the J gene lost 6 bases, with 22 bases spanning the gap. The CDR3 has 17 amino acids. As DNA, the CDR3 is TGCAGTGCTAGAGCAACGGGTCGCGGGTTGGGGGGTCAGCCCCAGCATTTT. Protein: CSARATGRGLGGQPQHF.

This chain uses TRBV7-2 with TRBJ1-2; TRBD1 might be the D (5 bases). V dropped 8 bases and J dropped 4 bases, with 23 bases sitting between them. There are 16 residues in the CDR3. The germline V gene encodes CDR1 SGHTA and CDR2 FQGNSA. The CDR3 DNA follows: TGTGCCAGCCTCACTGGGGGTTCAGGGAACGGCTATGGCTACACCTTC. Protein: CASLTGGSGNGYGYTF.

V is TRBV20-1 and J is TRBJ2-5; D might be TRBD2 (7 bases). V lost 5 bases and J 13 bases, leaving 29 bases between the germline ends. Germline CDR1 is DFQATT and CDR2 is SNEGSKA (reference sequence). CDR3 length equals 15 residues. The CDR3 nucleotides read TGCAGTGCTTCGGGGGGCGCGGGGGACTACAATGAGCGGTACTTC. Its protein product is CSASGGAGDYNERYF.

At least ten counts were recorded for this clonotype. This chain uses TRBV7-2 with TRBJ2-5; no reliable D call. The V and J ends lost 5 bases and 5 bases respectively, with 12 bases between them. CDR1 and CDR2 from the germline V gene are SGHTA and FQGNSA. This CDR3 has 13 amino acids. The CDR3 DNA follows: TGTGCCAGCAGCCCGTGGATGGGGGAGACCCAGTACTTC. Translating it yields CASSPWMGETQYF.

The table lists this clonotype with a few counts. V and J are TRBV28 and TRBJ1-5; D not certain. The CDR3 runs to 13 residues. V was clipped by 7 bases and J by 4 bases, with 11 bases between them. CDR1 is MDHEN, CDR2 SYDVKM, per germline. Here the CDR3 DNA reads TGTGCCAGCAATCTGTCCCCTAATCAGCCCCAGCATTTT. Its translation: CASNLSPNQPQHF.